These T cell receptor beta chains were read from a single sample in a study of T cell responses to AZD1222 COVID-19 vaccine. Sequenced by immunoSEQ multiplex PCR; TCRdb stores in-frame clones only, minus some. The sample carries around 100,000 clones, around nine tenths recorded once. This specimen was peripheral blood, taken on day 0 of AZD1222 vaccination. Receptors were obtained from an adult in good health. Both conserved end residues are trimmed from each CDR3. Expanded clones get a size class; other rows say once, few or many, or leave the size out.

V gene,clone size,CDR3 protein
TRBV11-3,-,ASSVGRGGELF
TRBV28,-,ASSLGTGGSGQPQH
TRBV7-6,-,ASSLGGVGETQY
TRBV5-1,once,ASSLGLGAGELF
TRBV9,few,ASSLGGSYTGELF
TRBV7-2,-,ASSLPGADTQY
TRBV7-3,-,ASSSTSSGEQY
TRBV6-5,-,ASTPTGIYNEQF
TRBV2,-,ASSLTDTQY
TRBV23-1,-,ASSQSPGDEQY
TRBV7-2,-,ASSLFSGLMNTEAF
TRBV7-2,-,ASSPRGELNTEAF
TRBV7-9,-,ASSLGQGPQETQY
TRBV28,-,ASSLDSSEQY
TRBV5-1,-,ASSLRDTQLEGQF
TRBV19,-,ASSRRRETQY
TRBV4-1,-,ASSQVGLARAGNEQF
TRBV5-1,-,ASSLARGNTEAF
TRBV7-2,once,ASSLPEYEQY
TRBV7-9,-,ASSLLAGYGYT
TRBV27,few,ASSFSQNTEAF
TRBV11-3,-,ASSFGGSETQY
TRBV28,-,ASSQGQGRQPQH
TRBV2,-,ASSEDREYGYT
TRBV5-4,-,ASTPGRNKAGELF
TRBV4-1,-,ASSPADRGLNEKLF
TRBV2,-,ASRATASGTGELF
TRBV7-8,-,ASSFRGNQPQH
TRBV3-1/TRBV3-2,once,ASSPRVAAYNEQF
TRBV5-1,-,ASSRDRGQADTQY
TRBV28,few,ASSSRVRGDQY
TRBV4-3,-,ASSQEAKRTEAF
TRBV29-1,-,SVSDRGLGTEAF
TRBV6-5,-,ASRDQGSYEQY
TRBV19,-,ASSPRHWTDTQY
TRBV6-5,-,ASRETGSSNQPQH
TRBV29-1,-,SVEAQGTDTQY
TRBV5-1,-,ASSPGQATGELF
TRBV10-3,-,AIAQNRETEAF
TRBV2,-,ASSEYVVNEQF
TRBV7-2,-,ASSPRGTNTGELF
TRBV11-2,-,ASSLSRGVTEAF
TRBV27,-,ASSFLASSYEQY
TRBV18,-,ASSFLEGLEQF
TRBV5-1,-,ASSPEAGPTGELF
TRBV28,few,ASTERNSYNEQF
TRBV15,-,ATRRSDFNSPLH
TRBV19,-,ASSLGKNTEAF
TRBV4-2,-,ASSQRGGTNVREQY
TRBV21-1,-,ASSKWVNTEAF
TRBV9,-,ASSVHGGAPGNTIY
TRBV4-1,once,ASSQLQGGYNEQF
TRBV7-9,-,ASSLAQAYSPLH
TRBV19,-,ASSIDASGATGELF
TRBV6-5,-,ASRGQGPTGELF